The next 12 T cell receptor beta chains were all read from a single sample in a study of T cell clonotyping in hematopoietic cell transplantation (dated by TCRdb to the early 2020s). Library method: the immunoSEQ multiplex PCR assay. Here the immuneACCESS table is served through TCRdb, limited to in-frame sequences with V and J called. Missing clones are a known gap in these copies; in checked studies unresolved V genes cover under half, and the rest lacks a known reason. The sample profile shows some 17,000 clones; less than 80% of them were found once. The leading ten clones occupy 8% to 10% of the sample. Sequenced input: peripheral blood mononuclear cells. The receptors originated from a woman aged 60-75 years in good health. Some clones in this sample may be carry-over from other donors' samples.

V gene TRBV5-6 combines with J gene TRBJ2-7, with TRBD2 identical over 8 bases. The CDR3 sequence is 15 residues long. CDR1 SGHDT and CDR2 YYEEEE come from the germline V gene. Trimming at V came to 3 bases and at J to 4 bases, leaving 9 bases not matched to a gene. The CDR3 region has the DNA TGTGCCAGCAGCTCGCTACGGACGGGAGGGTACGAGCAGTACTTC. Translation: CASSSLRTGGYEQYF.

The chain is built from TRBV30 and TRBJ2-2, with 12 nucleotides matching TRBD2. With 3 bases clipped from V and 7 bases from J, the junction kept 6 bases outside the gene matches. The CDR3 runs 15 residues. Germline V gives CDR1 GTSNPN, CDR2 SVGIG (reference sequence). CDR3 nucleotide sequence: TGTGCCTGGAGGAGACTAGCGGGAGCGATCGGGGAGCTGTTTTTT. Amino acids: CAWRRLAGAIGELFF.

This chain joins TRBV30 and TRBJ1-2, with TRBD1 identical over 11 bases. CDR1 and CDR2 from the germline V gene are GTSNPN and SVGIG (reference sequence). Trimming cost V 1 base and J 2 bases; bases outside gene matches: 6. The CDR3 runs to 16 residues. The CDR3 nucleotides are TGTGCCTGGAGTGGGGACAGGGGGATTTCAAACTATGGCTACACCTTC. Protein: CAWSGDRGISNYGYTF.

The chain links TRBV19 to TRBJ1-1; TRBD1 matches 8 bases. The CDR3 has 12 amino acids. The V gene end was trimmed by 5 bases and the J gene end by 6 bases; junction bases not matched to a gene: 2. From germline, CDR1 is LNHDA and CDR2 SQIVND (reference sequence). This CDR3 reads CASSRQGPEAFF. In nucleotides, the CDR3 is TGTGCCAGTAGTCGACAGGGGCCTGAAGCTTTCTTT.

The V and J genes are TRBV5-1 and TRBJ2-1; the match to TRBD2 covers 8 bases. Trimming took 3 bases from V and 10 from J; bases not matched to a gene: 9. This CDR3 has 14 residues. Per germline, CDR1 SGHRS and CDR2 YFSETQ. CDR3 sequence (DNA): TGCGCCAGCAGCTCGGGACTAGTCGGCGAAGAGCAGTTCTTC. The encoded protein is CASSSGLVGEEQFF. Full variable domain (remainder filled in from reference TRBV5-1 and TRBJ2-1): KAGVTQTPRYLIKTRGQQVTLSCSPISGHRSVSWYQQTPGQGLQFLFEYFSETQRNKGNFPGRFSGRQFSNSRSEMNVSTLELGDSALYLCASSSGLVGEEQFFGPGTRLTVL.

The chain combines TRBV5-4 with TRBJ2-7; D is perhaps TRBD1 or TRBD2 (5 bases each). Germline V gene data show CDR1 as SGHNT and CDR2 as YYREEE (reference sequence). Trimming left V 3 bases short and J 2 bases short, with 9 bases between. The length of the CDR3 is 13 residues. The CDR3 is CASSSGTAYEQYF. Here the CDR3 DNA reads TGTGCCAGCAGCTCTGGGACGGCCTACGAGCAGTACTTC. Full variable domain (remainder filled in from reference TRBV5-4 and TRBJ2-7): ETGVTQSPTHLIKTRGQQVTLRCSSQSGHNTVSWYQQALGQGPQFIFQYYREEENGRGNFPPRFSGLQFPNYSSELNVNALELDDSALYLCASSSGTAYEQYFGPGTRLTVT.

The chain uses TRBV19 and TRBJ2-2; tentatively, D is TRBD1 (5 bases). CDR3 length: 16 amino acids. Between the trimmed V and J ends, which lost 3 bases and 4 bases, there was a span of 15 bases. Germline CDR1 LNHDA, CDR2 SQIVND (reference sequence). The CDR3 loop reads CASSMIGAGLTGELFF. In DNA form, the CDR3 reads TGTGCCAGTAGTATGATAGGGGCAGGGCTCACCGGGGAGCTGTTTTTT.

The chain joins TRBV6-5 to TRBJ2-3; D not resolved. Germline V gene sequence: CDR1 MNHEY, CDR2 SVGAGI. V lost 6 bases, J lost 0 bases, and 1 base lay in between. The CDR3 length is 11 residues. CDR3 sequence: CASRSTDTQYF. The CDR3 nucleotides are TGTGCCAGCAGGAGCACAGATACGCAGTATTTT.

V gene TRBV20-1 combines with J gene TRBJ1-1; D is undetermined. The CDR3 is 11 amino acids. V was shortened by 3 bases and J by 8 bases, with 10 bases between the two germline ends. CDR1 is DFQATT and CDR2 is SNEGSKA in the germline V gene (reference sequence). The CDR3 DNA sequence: TGCAGTGCTAGGCGGGTGTTGGAAGCTTTCTTT. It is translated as CSARRVLEAFF.

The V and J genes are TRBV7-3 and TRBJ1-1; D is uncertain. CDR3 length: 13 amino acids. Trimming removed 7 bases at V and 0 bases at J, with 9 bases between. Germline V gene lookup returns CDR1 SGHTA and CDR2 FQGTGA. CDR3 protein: CASTLGVNTEAFF. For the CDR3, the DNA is TGTGCCAGCACCCTCGGGGTGAACACTGAAGCTTTCTTT. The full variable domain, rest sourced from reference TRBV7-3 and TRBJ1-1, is GAGVSQTPSNKVTEKGKYVELRCDPISGHTALYWYRQSLGQGPEFLIYFQGTGAADDSGLPNDRFFAVRPEGSVSTLKIQRTERGDSAVYLCASTLGVNTEAFFGQGTRLTVV.

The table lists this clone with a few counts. CDR3 sequence reads: CASSRQGVSEAFF. CDR3 sequence (DNA): TGTGCCAGCAGTCGGCAGGGGGTATCTGAAGCTTTCTTT. The chain links TRBV2 to TRBJ1-1; 7 bases are a match to TRBD1. This CDR3 region has 13 residues. V dropped 5 bases and J dropped 6; count of bases not matched to a gene: 6. CDR1 is SNHLY, CDR2 FYNNEI, per germline. Filled out from reference TRBV2 and TRBJ1-1, the complete variable domain reads EPEVTQTPSHQVTQMGQEVILRCVPISNHLYFYWYRQILGQKVEFLVSFYNNEISEKSEIFDDQFSVERPDGSNFTLKIRSTKLEDSAMYFCASSRQGVSEAFFGQGTRLTVV.

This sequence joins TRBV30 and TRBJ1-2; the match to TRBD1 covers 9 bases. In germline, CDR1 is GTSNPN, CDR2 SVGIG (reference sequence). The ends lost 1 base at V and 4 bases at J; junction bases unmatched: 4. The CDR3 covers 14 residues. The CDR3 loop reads CAWSGTGEGYGYTF. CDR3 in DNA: TGTGCCTGGAGTGGGACAGGGGAGGGCTATGGCTACACCTTC.